Detailed here is one TCR beta chain. Its antigen is unidentified. Every donor provided roughly 10 milliliters of peripheral blood. Combining a sample-barcoded 5' primer with a J-beta primer mix, a second PCR ran for roughly 7 to 12 cycles. Carrying 12 random nucleotides, a template-switch adaptor labeled each individual cDNA molecule. Researchers report that each sample yielded at least 2.5 million CDR3-containing paired-end reads. TCRdb ran MiXCR on the 5' RACE reads and lists one entry per CDR3 protein. In the table there are hundreds of thousands of distinct CDR3 sequences, over 20% of which are singletons. This sample was taken from a study of blood T cells in healthy people across ages. Study-wide findings and caveats: PBMCs that were unsorted prevented a conclusive naive versus antigen-experienced comparison.

Germline V lookup: CDR1 DFQATT, CDR2 SNEGSKA (reference sequence). This CDR3 has 13 residues. The receptor's source is a man aged 65 to 79 in good health. The V and J genes are TRBV20-1 and TRBJ2-7, with TRBD1 matching 7 bases. The tail of the sequence fits TRBJ2-5 better, so the J call may be wrong. Input material: blood. The CDR3, as DNA: TGCAGTGCAGAATACAGGGGACGGGAGACCCAGTACTTC. This encodes CSAEYRGRETQYF.